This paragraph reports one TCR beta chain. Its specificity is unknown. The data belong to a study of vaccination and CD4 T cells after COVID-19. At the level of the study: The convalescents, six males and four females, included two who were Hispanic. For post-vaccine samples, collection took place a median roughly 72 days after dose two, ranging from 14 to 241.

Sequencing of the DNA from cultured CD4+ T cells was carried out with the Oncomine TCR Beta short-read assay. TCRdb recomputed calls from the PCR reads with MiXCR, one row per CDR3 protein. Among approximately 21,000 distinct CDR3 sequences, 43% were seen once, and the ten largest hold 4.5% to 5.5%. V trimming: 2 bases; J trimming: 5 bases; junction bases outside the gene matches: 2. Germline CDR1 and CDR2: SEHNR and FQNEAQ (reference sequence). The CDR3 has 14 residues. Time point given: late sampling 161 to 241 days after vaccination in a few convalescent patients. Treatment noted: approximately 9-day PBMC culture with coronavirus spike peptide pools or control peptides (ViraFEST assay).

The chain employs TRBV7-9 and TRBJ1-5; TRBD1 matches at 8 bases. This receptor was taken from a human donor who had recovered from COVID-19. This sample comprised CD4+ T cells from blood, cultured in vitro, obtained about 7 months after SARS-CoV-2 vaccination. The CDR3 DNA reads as TGTGCCAGCAGCTTACAGGGGGCAGATCAGCCCCAGCATTTT. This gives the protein CASSLQGADQPQHF.